The present TCR beta chain was sequenced within a study of control samples from healthy donors and cancer patients. Many counts were recorded for this clone. This table comes from immunoSEQ multiplex PCR, and its TCRdb copy is limited to in-frame clones, with some not included. The sample lists roughly 120,000 clones; 89% were seen once. The sequencing sample was made of blood. The source of this sequence is a middle-aged man in good health.

CDR3 region: CSVESGNGTQYF. The CDR3 DNA reads as TGCAGCGTTGAGTCGGGGAACGGTACGCAGTATTTT. This chain links TRBV29-1 with TRBJ2-3; possibly TRBD2 for D (5 bases). Trimming removed 3 bases from V and 8 bases from J, with 12 bases in between. The germline CDR1 and CDR2 sequences are SQVTM and ANQGSEA. The CDR3 is 12 amino acids.